This TCR beta chain was recovered during a study of high-grade serous ovarian cancer treatment subgroups. For the study at large: On average, 14,192 reads and about 6,800 unique TCR beta rearrangements were obtained per sample. The study's findings and limits: Higher neoantigen levels went with greater TCR clonal relatedness.

Tumor tissue was taken before any definitive surgery or chemotherapy was given. As to this clone: Antigen unknown.

CDR1 LGHNA and CDR2 YNFKEQ come from the germline V gene. The V and J ends lost 0 bases and 6 bases, in that order; junction bases with no gene match: 1. The CDR3 is made up of 14 amino acids. Method: immunoSEQ multiplex PCR; TCRdb's copy keeps in-frame clones and lacks some. The table lists nearly 15,000 clones, 86% of them singletons. The gene calls are TRBV4-2 and TRBJ2-2, with 7 bases that match TRBD2. The sequenced sample consisted of tumor tissue. The TCR originated in a human donor with high-grade serous ovarian cancer. CDR3 protein: CASSQDLAAGELFF. The CDR3 bases are TGTGCCAGCAGCCAAGATCTAGCGGCCGGGGAGCTGTTTTTT.